Listed below are T cell receptor beta chains from one sample, sequenced in a study of blood T cells in healthy people across ages. A single record per CDR3 protein comes from TCRdb applying MiXCR to the 5' RACE reads. Of about 580,000 distinct CDR3 sequences in the sample, roughly 43% were seen once. Sequencing was performed on blood. The receptors shown here come from a man of 80 years or more in good health. The CDR3 runs from the conserved cysteine through the conserved F or W. The D gene is left open where the match is weak. Clone size appears in some rows only: once, few, many, or a class for an expanded clone.

>TRBV12-3/TRBV12-4|TRBJ2-7|.|.
CASSSTDWDEQYF
TGTGCCAGCAGCTCCACGGATTGGGACGAGCAGTACTTC
>TRBV20-1|TRBJ2-1|TRBD2|many
CSAITELAGGPQFF
TGCAGTGCTATCACAGAATTAGCGGGAGGGCCACAGTTCTTC
>TRBV28|TRBJ2-3|TRBD2|.
CASSPPGRVGTDTQYF
TGTGCCAGCAGTCCCCCCGGGAGGGTAGGGACAGATACGCAGTATTTT
>TRBV11-2|TRBJ1-4|.|.
CASSLSRGANEKLFF
TGTGCCAGCAGCCTGTCCAGGGGAGCTAATGAAAAACTGTTTTTT
>TRBV7-9|TRBJ2-7|.|.
CASSLGLGNYEQYF
TGTGCCAGCAGCTTAGGTCTGGGGAACTACGAGCAGTACTTC
>TRBV6-5|TRBJ1-1|.|.
CASSYGSDTEAFF
TGTGCCAGCAGTTATGGTTCGGACACTGAAGCTTTCTTT
>TRBV7-9|TRBJ2-1|.|few
CASSELGAGILFF
TGTGCCAGCAGCGAGCTCGGAGCAGGGATTCTGTTCTTC
>TRBV6-2/TRBV6-3|TRBJ1-6|.|.
CASRRLQGKDNSPLHF
TGTGCCAGCAGAAGACTTCAGGGGAAGGATAATTCACCCCTCCACTTT
>TRBV6-2/TRBV6-3|TRBJ2-7|.|.
CASSYFGSGDEQYF
TGTGCCAGCAGTTACTTCGGGAGTGGCGACGAGCAGTACTTC
>TRBV7-2|TRBJ1-6|.|once
CASSAYMGDYNSPLHF
TGTGCCAGCAGCGCCTATATGGGCGACTATAATTCACCCCTCCACTTT
>TRBV7-2|TRBJ1-4|.|few
CASSLATPRVPNEKLFF
TGTGCCAGCAGCTTAGCCACACCGAGGGTACCTAATGAAAAACTGTTTTTT
>TRBV27|TRBJ2-1|TRBD2|.
CASSRLAGGPYDEQFF
TGTGCCAGCAGTAGACTAGCGGGAGGGCCCTACGATGAGCAGTTCTTC
>TRBV6-6|TRBJ2-5|TRBD1|.
CASSPDRDPRGETQYF
TGTGCCAGCAGTCCTGACCGGGACCCCAGGGGGGAGACCCAGTACTTC
>TRBV7-2|TRBJ1-5|.|.
CASSPQGNQPQHF
TGTGCCAGCTCACCGCAGGGGAATCAGCCCCAGCATTTT
>TRBV20-1|TRBJ2-3|.|.
CSAPRGSTDTQYF
TGCAGTGCTCCCAGGGGCAGCACAGATACGCAGTATTTT
>TRBV3-1|TRBJ1-6|.|.
CASGQQGGNSPLHF
TGTGCCAGCGGCCAACAGGGCGGTAATTCACCCCTCCACTTT
>TRBV4-3|TRBJ2-1|.|.
CASSQDMDSYNEQFF
TGCGCCAGCAGCCAAGACATGGACAGCTACAATGAGCAGTTCTTC
>TRBV12-3/TRBV12-4|TRBJ2-3|TRBD2|.
CASTRSGGIKDTQYF
TGTGCCAGCACCAGAAGCGGGGGAATTAAAGATACGCAGTATTTT
>TRBV3-1|TRBJ2-1|.|.
CASSGTGELNEQFF
TGTGCCAGCAGCGGGACCGGGGAGCTCAATGAGCAGTTCTTC
>TRBV7-9|TRBJ1-4|TRBD1|.
CASSSWTGLNEKLFF
TGTGCCAGCAGCTCTTGGACAGGCCTTAATGAAAAACTGTTTTTT
>TRBV3-1|TRBJ2-1|.|few
CASSQVGLYNEQFF
TGTGCCAGCAGCCAAGTTGGTCTCTACAATGAGCAGTTCTTC
>TRBV7-3|TRBJ1-2|.|.
CASRNAGVPMGYTF
TGTGCCAGCAGAAATGCAGGAGTTCCTATGGGCTACACCTTC
>TRBV7-2|TRBJ2-1|TRBD2|.
CASSPAGGAYNEQFF
TGTGCCAGCAGCCCCGCCGGGGGGGCCTACAATGAGCAGTTCTTC
>TRBV5-1|TRBJ2-1|.|.
CASSLVSNHEQFF
TGCGCCAGCAGCTTGGTGTCTAACCATGAGCAGTTCTTC
>TRBV13|TRBJ2-4|.|.
CASSYDRKNIQYF
TGTGCCAGCAGCTATGACAGGAAAAACATTCAGTACTTC
>TRBV20-1|TRBJ2-7|.|.
CSARIAGDFYEQYF
TGCAGTGCTAGGATAGCAGGGGATTTCTACGAGCAGTACTTC
>TRBV5-1|TRBJ2-2|.|.
CASSRRVSRNTGELFF
TGCGCCAGCAGCCGTAGGGTCAGCCGAAACACCGGGGAGCTGTTTTTT
>TRBV4-1|TRBJ2-7|.|.
CASSQEDRSSYEQYF
TGCGCCAGCAGCCAAGAAGACAGGAGCTCCTACGAGCAGTACTTC
>TRBV7-3|TRBJ2-6|.|.
CASSLSERAGGANVLTF
TGTGCCAGCAGCCTTTCAGAGAGGGCCGGTGGGGCCAACGTCCTGACTTTC
>TRBV6-6|TRBJ2-7|.|many
CASSYLRGGEQYF
TGTGCCAGCAGTTACCTCCGAGGTGGGGAGCAGTACTTC
>TRBV7-2|TRBJ2-1|TRBD2|few
CASRLAGERINNEQFF
TGTGCCAGCAGGTTAGCGGGGGAAAGAATAAACAATGAGCAGTTCTTC
>TRBV18|TRBJ1-5|.|.
CASSTGVREQPQHF
TGTGCCAGCTCAACCGGGGTTCGGGAACAGCCCCAGCATTTT
>TRBV20-1|TRBJ2-3|.|few
CSARVPSTDTQYF
TGCAGTGCTAGAGTCCCAAGCACAGATACGCAGTATTTT
>TRBV5-1|TRBJ2-7|TRBD1|few
CASRVGTGTYEQYF
TGCGCCAGCAGAGTCGGGACAGGAACCTACGAGCAGTACTTC
>TRBV7-3|TRBJ2-5|TRBD1|.
CASSLTGQGNQETQYF
TGTGCCAGCAGCTTAACGGGACAGGGTAACCAAGAGACCCAGTACTTC
>TRBV5-6|TRBJ2-1|TRBD2|few
CASSLPYSGRASNEQFF
TGTGCCAGCAGCTTGCCCTATAGCGGGAGGGCCTCTAATGAGCAGTTCTTC
>TRBV6-6|TRBJ2-3|.|.
CASSSPGRAGVTDTQYF
TGTGCCAGCAGTTCCCCGGGGCGGGCAGGGGTAACAGATACGCAGTATTTT
>TRBV5-1|TRBJ1-2|.|.
CASSPVGSPASYGYTF
TGCGCCAGCAGCCCCGTTGGGAGCCCAGCTAGCTATGGCTACACCTTC
>TRBV2|TRBJ1-5|.|.
CASSGRQDSNQPQHF
TGTGCCAGCAGTGGGCGACAGGATAGCAATCAGCCCCAGCATTTT
>TRBV7-2|TRBJ2-3|.|.
CAGSWDRTDTQYF
TGTGCCGGCAGCTGGGACCGCACAGATACGCAGTATTTT
>TRBV7-9|TRBJ2-5|TRBD2|.
CASSLYSGLKNEQYF
TGTGCCAGCAGCTTATATAGCGGGCTAAAAAATGAGCAGTACTTC
>TRBV27|TRBJ2-1|TRBD2|.
CASKRGTSGRGEQFF
TGTGCCAGCAAACGGGGGACTAGCGGGAGAGGTGAGCAGTTCTTC
>TRBV4-3|TRBJ2-1|.|few
CASSLRQTKDEQFF
TGCGCCAGCAGCCTCCGCCAGACGAAAGATGAGCAGTTCTTC
>TRBV5-1|TRBJ2-2|TRBD2|.
CASSLDSGGNTGELFF
TGCGCCAGCAGCTTGGATAGCGGGGGTAACACCGGGGAGCTGTTTTTT
>TRBV7-9|TRBJ2-3|.|few
CASSLARDTANTDTQYF
TGTGCCAGCAGCTTAGCTAGGGACACGGCGAACACAGATACGCAGTATTTT
>TRBV20-1|TRBJ2-7|TRBD2|.
CSPRASGSYEQYF
TGCAGCCCCCGGGCTAGCGGGTCCTACGAGCAGTACTTC
>TRBV18|TRBJ2-3|.|.
CASCSSGTDTQYF
TGTGCCAGCTGTTCTAGTGGCACAGATACGCAGTATTTT
>TRBV29-1|TRBJ2-2|TRBD2|.
CSVRTSGGMGTGELFF
TGCAGCGTCCGGACTAGCGGTGGAATGGGCACCGGGGAGCTGTTTTTT
>TRBV20-1|TRBJ2-7|TRBD2|few
CSAGGLAGNPLYEQYF
TGCAGTGCTGGTGGACTAGCGGGGAACCCACTCTACGAGCAGTACTTC
>TRBV20-1|TRBJ1-6|TRBD1|.
CSAPRQGGIEFSPLHF
TGCAGTGCGCCAAGACAGGGAGGGATAGAATTCTCACCCCTCCACTTT
>TRBV20-1|TRBJ2-5|.|few
CSACGVEGSQETQYF
TGCAGTGCTTGCGGGGTGGAGGGATCCCAAGAGACCCAGTACTTC
>TRBV4-3|TRBJ2-5|TRBD1|few
CASSLSGQRETQYF
TGCGCCAGCAGCCTATCGGGACAGCGGGAGACCCAGTACTTC
>TRBV28|TRBJ2-3|.|once
CASSSSPDTQYF
TGTGCCAGCAGCTCTAGCCCAGATACGCAGTATTTT
>TRBV27|TRBJ2-1|TRBD2|.
CASSFYGRDNEQFF
TGTGCCAGCAGTTTTTACGGGAGGGACAATGAGCAGTTCTTC
>TRBV7-2|TRBJ2-7|TRBD2|many
CASSPGLASPYEQYF
TGTGCCAGCAGCCCCGGACTAGCGTCCCCCTACGAGCAGTACTTC
>TRBV7-9|TRBJ1-1|.|once
CASSLWLGTGTEAFF
TGTGCCAGCAGCCTATGGTTGGGGACTGGCACTGAAGCTTTCTTT
>TRBV18|TRBJ2-7|.|.
CASSLMVSYEQYF
TGTGCCAGCTCACTGATGGTCTCCTACGAGCAGTACTTC
>TRBV7-2|TRBJ1-4|.|few
CASSSRTYEKLFF
TGTGCCAGCAGCTCTCGAACTTATGAAAAACTGTTTTTT
>TRBV6-6|TRBJ1-6|.|many
CASSYSGINSPLHF
TGTGCCAGCAGTTACTCAGGGATTAATTCACCCCTCCACTTT